This TCR beta chain comes out of a study of CD8+ T cells in alopecia areata. Study findings and constraints: Scalp and blood samples kept many expanded lesional clones throughout tofacitinib. Scalp clonality and expanded CD8+ clones among the top 100 showed significant decreases with tofacitinib.

As regards this clone: Its antigen is unidentified.

cDNA serving as the sequencing template came from extracted, reverse transcribed RNA. Clones were read by immunoSEQ multiplex PCR, and TCRdb kept only the in-frame ones, dropping some. This table has a few hundred thousand clones, 60% appearing once. V lost 5 bases and J lost 5, with 22 bases in between. Germline CDR1 is SEHNR and CDR2 is FQNEAQ (reference sequence). The CDR3 loop spans 16 amino acids. Noted treatment: oral pan-JAK inhibitor, 5-10 mg twice daily. Lesional scalp punch biopsies and peripheral blood came from alopecia areata patients. The TCR comes from a human donor with alopecia areata. The chain is built from TRBV7-9 and TRBJ2-7, with D possibly being TRBD1 or TRBD2 (6 bases each). The sequenced sample was CD4+ T cells sorted from blood, obtained around week 54, from a patient treated with tofacitinib. The CDR3 DNA follows: TGTGCCAGCAGCCAGTCACGAGGGGGGAACCGAGACGAGCAGTACTTC. Translating gives CASSQSRGGNRDEQYF.